This T cell receptor beta chain stems from a study of T cells in Graves' hyperthyroidism and ophthalmopathy. The wider study: Peripheral blood collection took place at initial diagnosis, before any treatment.

The CDR3 consists of 15 residues. Germline values: CDR1 KGHSH, CDR2 LQKENI. Trimming at V came to 3 bases and at J to 2 bases, leaving 3 bases not matched to a gene. This clonotype was detected ten times or more. From RNA transcripts, TCR beta CDR3 regions were amplified. HTBI primers were employed in a first-round RT-PCR of the TCR CDR3. TCRdb itself ran the multiplex PCR reads through MiXCR, one entry per CDR3 protein. This repertoire shows over 200,000 distinct CDR3 sequences, around 18% found once; its top ten account for over 35%. The sequence came from a middle-aged man with Graves' hyperthyroidism. The rearrangement joins TRBV18 to TRBJ2-5; 10 nucleotides line up with TRBD1. The sequencing input was blood. Written as DNA, the CDR3 is TGTGCCAGCTCACCCGGGACAGGGGATCAAGAGACCCAGTACTTC. It is translated as CASSPGTGDQETQYF.